The next 25 T cell receptor beta chains were all read from a single sample in a study of blood T cells in healthy people across ages. It was with a sample-barcoded 5' primer and a J-beta primer mix that a second PCR of roughly 6 to 11 cycles was run. TCRdb called the 5' RACE reads again in MiXCR, with one record for every CDR3 protein. The sample has about a million distinct CDR3 sequences, more than 30% seen once. The sequenced material came from blood. All receptors come from a man aged 18 to 29 in good health.

This clonotype was seen a handful of times. The J gene is TRBJ2-3, the V gene TRBV12-3 or TRBV12-4; 14 nucleotides agree with TRBD2. The length of the CDR3 is 20 residues. The J segment lost 4 bases and the V segment lost 3 bases, leaving 15 bases of the junction unmatched. The chain's CDR3 is CASSFGLAGGLLERADTQYF. CDR3 DNA sequence: TGTGCCAGCAGTTTTGGACTAGCGGGGGGACTTCTCGAAAGAGCAGATACGCAGTATTTT.

This clonotype was seen a few times. The V call is TRBV9, the J call TRBJ1-6; no clear D. Germline V gene lookup returns CDR1 SGDLS and CDR2 YYNGEE. The CDR3 contains 14 residues. V was trimmed by 3 bases and J by 5 bases, leaving 9 bases between them. The DNA for the CDR3 is TGTGCCAGCAGCGGGAGCGAGGATAATTCACCCCTCCACTTT. Amino acids: CASSGSEDNSPLHF.

V and J are TRBV27 and TRBJ2-5; 8 nucleotides agree with TRBD1. Germline V CDR1 and CDR2: MNHEY, SMNVEV (reference sequence). Losses at the gene ends were 6 bases for V and 6 bases for J; bases not matched to a gene: 3. This CDR3 spans 12 amino acids. The CDR3 DNA is TGTGCCAGCAGCAGACAGGGGCAGACCCAGTACTTC. This encodes CASSRQGQTQYF.

This clonotype was counted many times. The V gene is TRBV20-1, the J gene TRBJ1-2; a weak D match, TRBD1 (6 bases). V was clipped by 0 bases and J by 4 bases, with 12 bases between them. Germline CDR1 reads DFQATT; CDR2 reads SNEGSKA (reference sequence). CDR3 length: 14 amino acids. CDR3 residues: CSARDHRGAYGYTF. CDR3 sequence (DNA): TGCAGTGCTAGAGATCATCGGGGGGCCTATGGCTACACCTTC.

The chain combines TRBV7-9 with TRBJ1-2; TRBD1 aligns across 9 bases. Germline values: CDR1 SEHNR, CDR2 FQNEAQ (reference sequence). This CDR3 contains 18 residues. V lost 5 bases to trimming and J lost 2 bases; unmatched junction nucleotides: 15. The CDR3 DNA is TGTGCCAGCAGCCCTGCTAAGGTGGGACAGGGCCGAAACTATGGCTACACCTTC. Translating gives CASSPAKVGQGRNYGYTF. Together with reference TRBV7-9 and TRBJ1-2, the CDR3 gives the full variable domain: DTGVSQNPRHKITKRGQNVTFRCDPISEHNRLYWYRQTLGQGPEFLTYFQNEAQLEKSRLLSDRFSAERPKGSFSTLEIQRTEQGDSAMYLCASSPAKVGQGRNYGYTFGSGTRLTVV.

The chain uses TRBV25-1 and TRBJ1-4, with 10 bases identical to TRBD1. The germline CDR1 and CDR2 sequences are MGHDK and SYGVNS. This CDR3 is 16 amino acids long. Trimming at V came to 3 bases and at J to 3 bases, leaving 4 bases not matched to a gene. The CDR3 DNA reads TGTGCCAGCAGTGAGGGGACAGGGGTACCTAATGAAAAACTGTTTTTT. Its protein product is CASSEGTGVPNEKLFF. Using reference TRBV25-1 and TRBJ1-4 for the parts outside the CDR3, the full variable domain is EADIYQTPRYLVIGTGKKITLECSQTMGHDKMYWYQQDPGMELHLIHYSYGVNSTEKGDLSSESTVSRIRTEHFPLTLESARPSHTSQYLCASSEGTGVPNEKLFFGSGTQLSVL.

In its sample, this clonotype was seen a few times. V and J are TRBV12-3 or TRBV12-4 and TRBJ1-2; the D gene is possibly TRBD1 (5 bases). The germline V and J ends were trimmed by 2 bases and 4 bases, with 14 bases remaining between them. The length of the CDR3 is 15 residues. CDR3 sequence reads: CASSLSAGRIYGYTF. CDR3 nucleotide sequence: TGTGCCAGCAGTTTATCCGCAGGGCGCATCTATGGCTACACCTTC.

This chain links TRBV14 with TRBJ2-1; weak D call: TRBD2 (5 bases). The germline V gene encodes CDR1 SGHDN and CDR2 FVKESK. The CDR3 runs 13 residues. V lost 4 bases, J lost 8 bases, and 12 bases lay in between. CDR3 residues: CASSPGGLDEQFF. CDR3 in DNA: TGTGCCAGCAGCCCCGGCGGACTCGATGAGCAGTTCTTC.

This clonotype was observed many times. V usage is TRBV29-1 and J usage is TRBJ2-3, with 10 bases aligning to TRBD2. The ends lost 3 bases at V and 6 bases at J; junction bases unmatched: 12. The CDR3 loop spans 16 amino acids. The germline V gene encodes CDR1 SQVTM and CDR2 ANQGSEA. The CDR3 nucleotides read TGCAGCGTTGAGATCATCGGGACTAGCGTCAGGGATACGCAGTATTTT. Translating gives CSVEIIGTSVRDTQYF.

The J gene is TRBJ2-2, the V gene TRBV7-2; D unresolved. Germline V CDR1 and CDR2: SGHTA, FQGNSA. V was clipped by 3 bases and J by 0 bases, with 14 bases between them. The CDR3 length is 17 residues. CDR3 coding DNA: TGTGCCAGCAGCTTCTCGATAAGCCGCGCGAACACCGGGGAGCTGTTTTTT. The encoded protein is CASSFSISRANTGELFF.

V usage is TRBV7-2 and J usage is TRBJ1-2; TRBD1 is a possible D gene (6 bases). V lost 7 bases, J lost 6 bases, and 18 bases lay in between. This CDR3 spans 14 amino acids. Per the germline V gene, CDR1 is SGHTA and CDR2 is FQGNSA. The CDR3 nucleotides are TGTGCCAGCAATCCGGGGGCGCAGGGCAATGGCTACACCTTC. It specifies CASNPGAQGNGYTF. The full variable domain, completed using reference TRBV7-2 and TRBJ1-2, is GAGVSQSPSNKVTEKGKDVELRCDPISGHTALYWYRQSLGQGLEFLIYFQGNSAPDKSGLPSDRFSAERTGGSVSTLTIQRTQQEDSAVYLCASNPGAQGNGYTFGSGTRLTVV.

The chain couples TRBV19 to TRBJ2-1; D may correspond to TRBD1 or TRBD2 (5 bases each). Germline-derived CDR1 and CDR2 are LNHDA and SQIVND (reference sequence). The CDR3 extends over 17 amino acids. V was clipped by 1 base and J by 9 bases, with 22 bases between them. The CDR3 loop reads CASSIAVTGRGAGEQFF. The DNA of the CDR3 is TGTGCCAGTAGTATAGCTGTAACGGGACGAGGGGCAGGTGAGCAGTTCTTC. Supplemented by reference TRBV19 and TRBJ2-1, the full variable domain reads DGGITQSPKYLFRKEGQNVTLSCEQNLNHDAMYWYRQDPGQGLRLIYYSQIVNDFQKGDIAEGYSVSREKKESFPLTVTSAQKNPTAFYLCASSIAVTGRGAGEQFFGPGTRLTVL.

The rearrangement links TRBV20-1 to TRBJ1-5; perhaps TRBD1 as D (5 bases). This CDR3 is 14 amino acids long. V gave up 7 bases and J gave up 6 bases, with 19 bases separating them. The germline gives CDR1 DFQATT, CDR2 SNEGSKA (reference sequence). This chain's CDR3 is CSVASRVEGQPQHF. As DNA, the CDR3 is TGCAGTGTCGCATCCAGGGTTGAAGGTCAGCCCCAGCATTTT.

This clonotype showed up just once. The V call is TRBV11-1, the J call TRBJ2-4; TRBD1 matches at 9 bases. Looked up from germline, CDR1 is SGHAT and CDR2 is FQDESV (reference sequence). The CDR3 runs to 14 residues. The V gene end was trimmed by 6 bases and the J gene end by 6 bases; junction bases not matched to a gene: 6. CDR3: CASSLGTGTNIQYF. In nucleotides, the CDR3 is TGTGCCAGCAGTTTGGGGACAGGGACAAACATTCAGTACTTC.

This clonotype was detected ten times or more. The chain links TRBV18 to TRBJ2-5; the D is unclear. The germline V gene has CDR1 KGHSH and CDR2 LQKENI. The V end lost 8 bases, the J end lost 2 bases, and 12 bases lay between the germline ends. The CDR3 length is 13 residues. The CDR3 protein is CASSPPGQETQYF. The CDR3 region has the DNA TGTGCCAGCAGTCCACCAGGACAAGAGACCCAGTACTTC.

This chain connects TRBV30 to TRBJ1-2, with D perhaps matching TRBD1 (6 bases). CDR1 and CDR2 (germline): GTSNPN, SVGIG (reference sequence). Trimming left V 3 bases short and J 4 bases short, with 12 bases between. The CDR3 totals 13 residues. This CDR3 reads CAWRPGAGYGYTF. The CDR3 DNA follows: TGTGCCTGGAGACCAGGGGCTGGCTATGGCTACACCTTC.

V and J are TRBV7-2 and TRBJ1-1, with D possibly being TRBD1 (6 bases). Germline V gene sequence: CDR1 SGHTA, CDR2 FQGNSA. V was shortened by 2 bases and J by 2 bases, with 18 bases between the two germline ends. CDR3 size: 17 residues. CDR3 sequence: CASSLNVRTVTNTEAFF. Written as DNA, the CDR3 is TGTGCCAGCAGCTTAAATGTTAGGACAGTCACAAACACTGAAGCTTTCTTT.

V and J are TRBV5-1 and TRBJ1-1; 8 positions agree with TRBD1. The CDR3 runs 17 residues. Germline values: CDR1 SGHRS, CDR2 YFSETQ. The trim removed 4 bases at V and 4 bases at J, leaving 15 bases unmatched. The CDR3 coding sequence is TGCGCCAGCAGCGCCGCAGCGACAGGGGTCAGTGGCACTGAAGCTTTCTTT. Translation gives CASSAAATGVSGTEAFF.

This clonotype has more than one count but fewer than ten. This chain joins TRBV6-2 or TRBV6-3 and TRBJ2-7, with D perhaps given as TRBD1 or TRBD2 (5 bases each). V lost 6 bases and J 2 bases, leaving 17 bases between the germline ends. The length of the CDR3 is 15 residues. The germline V gene encodes CDR1 MNHEY and CDR2 SVGEGT. As DNA, the CDR3 is TGTGCCAGCAGCAGAGGGGAAGGAATCACCTACGAGCAGTACTTC. Amino acids: CASSRGEGITYEQYF.

This clonotype appeared a few times. The chain uses TRBV7-3 and TRBJ2-1; 9 bases are a match to TRBD1. There are 16 residues in the CDR3. Germline CDR1 is SGHTA and CDR2 is FQGTGA. V trimming: 5 bases; J trimming: 8 bases; junction bases outside the gene matches: 13. The DNA of the CDR3 is TGTGCCAGCAGCCCACTTGCGGGACAGGGTCTCTATGAGCAGTTCTTC. Encoded protein: CASSPLAGQGLYEQFF.

The V call is TRBV5-1, the J call TRBJ1-1, with 8 nucleotides matching TRBD1. Germline V gene data show CDR1 as SGHRS and CDR2 as YFSETQ. This CDR3 comprises 15 residues. Unmatched junction bases numbered 10, after V lost 5 bases and J lost 4 bases. The CDR3 nucleotides are TGCGCCAGCAGGGGAAATGGACAGGGCACCACTGAAGCTTTCTTT. Encoded protein: CASRGNGQGTTEAFF.

This clonotype was detected only once. The rearrangement uses TRBV28 and TRBJ1-1, with D maybe TRBD1 (5 bases). The CDR3 loop spans 15 amino acids. The V gene lost 5 bases and the J gene lost 1 base, with 14 bases spanning the gap. CDR1 is MDHEN and CDR2 is SYDVKM in the germline V gene. The CDR3 sequence is CASSPPDNPNTEAFF. DNA of the CDR3: TGTGCCAGCAGTCCCCCGGACAATCCGAACACTGAAGCTTTCTTT.

The J gene is TRBJ2-7, the V gene TRBV7-9; D is possibly TRBD1 or TRBD2 (5 bases each). Germline V lookup: CDR1 SEHNR, CDR2 FQNEAQ (reference sequence). V lost 5 bases and J 4 bases, leaving 18 bases between the germline ends. The CDR3 is 15 amino acids. The CDR3 region is CASSEPRDGGYEQYF. The CDR3 DNA reads as TGTGCCAGCAGCGAACCTAGGGACGGTGGGTACGAGCAGTACTTC.

The chain joins TRBV2 to TRBJ2-1; D possibly corresponds to TRBD2 (7 bases). The CDR3 is made up of 14 amino acids. From germline, CDR1 is SNHLY and CDR2 FYNNEI. With 6 bases removed from V and 13 bases from J, the gap between germline ends came to 22 bases. For the CDR3, the DNA is TGTGCCAGCAGCATAGTTGGGGGGGCAGAGACCCAGTTCTTC. Amino acid sequence: CASSIVGGAETQFF.

Regarding this clonotype: The junction shows a germline mismatch at one end, possibly a read error. V usage is TRBV9 and J usage is TRBJ2-5; D tentatively fits TRBD1 or TRBD2 (5 bases each). Germline V lookup: CDR1 SGDLS, CDR2 YYNGEE. The CDR3 runs 16 residues. CDR3 sequence (DNA): TGTGCCGGCAGCGTAGATGGGGCGGGCGGACAAGAGACCCAGTACTTC. Protein: CAGSVDGAGGQETQYF.